The 21 T cell receptor beta chains listed next were all sequenced from one sample in a study of Graves' ophthalmopathy and Graves' hyperthyroidism. The TCR beta CDR3 regions underwent amplification from RNA transcripts. The workflow started with a first-round RT-PCR run with HTBI primers and then moved on to a second-round multiplex PCR. TCRdb called the multiplex PCR reads again in MiXCR, with one record for every CDR3 protein. The data show roughly 1.1 million distinct CDR3 sequences, with about 38% seen just once and over 8.5% held by the top ten. Sequencing input: peripheral blood or thyroid tissue (not recorded which). Every receptor here comes from an adult man with Graves' hyperthyroidism.

The chain links TRBV9 to TRBJ1-2, with 9 bases aligning to TRBD1. The V gene end was trimmed by 0 bases and the J gene end by 4 bases; junction bases not matched to a gene: 4. CDR1 SGDLS and CDR2 YYNGEE come from the germline V gene. This CDR3 spans 15 amino acids. Written as DNA, the CDR3 is TGTGCCAGCAGCGTAGTTGGGACAGGGCCCTATGGCTACACCTTC. Protein product: CASSVVGTGPYGYTF.

The rearrangement joins TRBV7-2 to TRBJ1-2; 10 nucleotides match TRBD1. Germline CDR1 is SGHTA and CDR2 is FQGNSA. The CDR3 spans 15 residues. J was trimmed by 4 bases and V by 5 bases; bases with no gene match: 7. In DNA, the CDR3 is TGTGCCAGCAGCCGGGACAGGGGCGCCTTCTATGGCTACACCTTC. It specifies CASSRDRGAFYGYTF.

This clonotype was counted between two and nine times. The chain couples TRBV5-1 to TRBJ1-5, with 7 bases identical to TRBD1. Germline lookup yields CDR1 SGHRS and CDR2 YFSETQ. This CDR3 comprises 12 residues. Trimming cost V 3 bases and J 15 bases; bases outside gene matches: 9. CDR3 in DNA: TGCGCCAGCAGCTGGACGGGACAGCATACGCATTTT. Translating gives CASSWTGQHTHF.

As for this clonotype: Because it lacks the conserved phenylalanine or tryptophan at the end, this CDR3 is likely a read error. The DNA is left out, because the CDR3 cannot be placed on it with certainty; the CDR3 is given as TCRdb lists it. The V call is TRBV7-2, the J call TRBJ2-2; the table calls TRBD1, which could not be checked here. With termini counted, the CDR3 has 9 amino acids. The V gene's germline CDR1 is SGHTA and CDR2 FQGNSA. The CDR3: CASSYKGGG.

This clonotype was detected once. A read error may produce the germline difference seen at one junction end. The chain employs TRBV10-3 and TRBJ2-7; possible D gene TRBD1, 5 bases. This CDR3 region has 14 residues. Germline V gene lookup returns CDR1 ENHRY and CDR2 SYGVKD. CDR3 residues: CASSGRTDTQGQYF. The DNA for the CDR3 is TGTGCCAGCAGTGGACGGACCGATACTCAGGGGCAGTACTTC.

This chain links TRBV2 with TRBJ2-7, with D possibly matching TRBD1 (6 bases). Germline lookup yields CDR1 SNHLY and CDR2 FYNNEI. The length of the CDR3 is 14 residues. Trimming took 3 bases from V and 4 from J, leaving 13 bases between them. The CDR3 DNA reads as TGTGCCAGCAGTGAGCGCCAAACAGGGTACGAGCAGTACTTC. This encodes CASSERQTGYEQYF.

In its sample, this clonotype was seen a few times. This chain joins TRBV18 and TRBJ2-5; D gene ambiguous. Germline-derived CDR1 and CDR2 are KGHSH and LQKENI. This CDR3 has 10 residues. V lost 7 bases and J 1 base, leaving 1 base between the germline ends. The CDR3 DNA reads TGTGCCAGCTTCCAAGAGACCCAGTACTTC. Translating gives CASFQETQYF.

This clonotype was counted between two and nine times. This sequence joins TRBV19 and TRBJ2-2; the match to TRBD2 covers 8 bases. Trimming removed 7 bases from V and 4 bases from J; junction bases left unmatched: 8. The CDR3 covers 15 residues. From germline, CDR1 is LNHDA and CDR2 SQIVND (reference sequence). CDR3 residues: CASTFGLAVTGELFF. DNA of the CDR3: TGTGCCAGTACTTTCGGACTAGCCGTCACCGGGGAGCTGTTTTTT.

The chain is built from TRBV29-1 and TRBJ2-5, with TRBD2 matching over 7 bases. Trimming removed 5 bases from V and 5 bases from J; junction bases left unmatched: 2. Germline CDR1 SQVTM, CDR2 ANQGSEA. This CDR3 comprises 11 residues. Here the CDR3 DNA reads TGCAGCGTTCCCGGGGGGGAGACCCAGTACTTC. Translation: CSVPGGETQYF.

This clonotype appeared many times. The chain combines TRBV19 with TRBJ2-5; D uncertain. V gave up 3 bases and J gave up 2 bases, with 4 bases separating them. The germline CDR1 and CDR2 sequences are LNHDA and SQIVND (reference sequence). This CDR3 comprises 12 residues. The CDR3 DNA reads TGTGCCAGTAGTATGGGGCAAGAGACCCAGTACTTC. It is translated as CASSMGQETQYF.

This chain links TRBV5-4 with TRBJ2-7, with 10 bases identical to TRBD1. The germline V gene has CDR1 SGHNT and CDR2 YYREEE (reference sequence). This CDR3 is built from 16 residues. The V gene end was trimmed by 5 bases and the J gene end by 6 bases; junction bases not matched to a gene: 14. The CDR3 sequence: CASSSTPGTGVGEQYF. In nucleotides, the CDR3 is TGTGCCAGCAGTTCAACGCCCGGGACAGGGGTCGGCGAGCAGTACTTC.

This chain connects TRBV20-1 to TRBJ2-7; D is possibly TRBD2 (7 bases). The CDR3 sequence is 15 residues long. The V end was cut by 5 bases, the J end by 3 bases, with 20 bases between. Germline loops: CDR1 DFQATT, CDR2 SNEGSKA (reference sequence). As DNA, the CDR3 is TGCAGTGCTGCCAACCCTTCGGGGGGCGGCTACGAGCAGTACTTC. It yields the protein CSAANPSGGGYEQYF.

This clonotype was observed many times. V usage is TRBV20-1 and J usage is TRBJ2-2; D is unclear. Between the trimmed V and J ends, which lost 1 base and 0 bases, there was a span of 6 bases. The germline CDR1 and CDR2 sequences are DFQATT and SNEGSKA (reference sequence). The CDR3 has 14 amino acids. This CDR3 is CSARGQANTGELFF. The CDR3 bases are TGCAGTGCTAGAGGACAAGCGAACACCGGGGAGCTGTTTTTT.

This clonotype was seen repeatedly, ten times or more. The chain employs TRBV10-3 and TRBJ1-3, with D unclear. Per the germline V gene, CDR1 is ENHRY and CDR2 is SYGVKD. CDR3 length: 12 amino acids. Trimming took 3 bases from V and 2 from J, leaving 2 bases between them. The CDR3 DNA is TGTGCCATCAGTGAACCTGGAAACACCATATATTTT. The encoded protein is CAISEPGNTIYF.

This clonotype was recorded many times. The chain uses TRBV25-1 and TRBJ2-2; the match to TRBD2 covers 10 bases. Looked up from germline, CDR1 is MGHDK and CDR2 is SYGVNS. The CDR3 has 14 residues. V dropped 5 bases and J dropped 5; count of bases not matched to a gene: 2. CDR3 in DNA: TGTGCCAGCAGTTTACTAGCGGGAACCGGGGAGCTGTTTTTT. It specifies CASSLLAGTGELFF.

The V call is TRBV10-2, the J call TRBJ2-7; tentative D call: TRBD2 (6 bases). This CDR3 spans 15 amino acids. Looked up from germline, CDR1 is WSHSY and CDR2 is SAAADI. Trimming pared 3 bases from V and 2 bases from J, leaving 14 bases between. The DNA of the CDR3 is TGCGCCAGCAGTGAAGGGGTGCGGGAAGCCTACGAGCAGTACTTC. Its translation: CASSEGVREAYEQYF.

This clonotype has more than one count but fewer than ten. The CDR3 end shows no conserved phenylalanine or tryptophan, and so a read error is likely. The DNA is left out, because the CDR3 cannot be placed on it with certainty; the CDR3 is given as TCRdb lists it. V and J are TRBV11-2 and TRBJ2-7; the table's D call TRBD1 went unverified against the DNA. The CDR3 has 8 amino acids, counting both end residues. Germline V lookup: CDR1 SGHAT, CDR2 FQNNGV. The CDR3 here is CASSFPGQ.

Points on this clonotype: The CDR3 carries no conserved terminal phenylalanine or tryptophan, so it likely arises from a read error. The DNA is omitted, as the CDR3 cannot be located on it reliably, and the CDR3 follows TCRdb's listing. This chain connects TRBV29-1 to TRBJ2-5. Germline values: CDR1 SQVTM, CDR2 ANQGSEA. Counting both end residues, the CDR3 totals 9 amino acids. This CDR3 reads CSVVQSTTY.

This clonotype has at least ten counts. The chain recombines TRBV29-1 with TRBJ2-7, with D possibly matching TRBD2 (5 bases). Germline V lookup: CDR1 SQVTM, CDR2 ANQGSEA. The CDR3 totals 13 residues. Trimming left V 4 bases short and J 3 bases short, with 13 bases between. CDR3 sequence reads: CSVGETAYYEQYF. In DNA form, the CDR3 reads TGCAGCGTTGGGGAGACGGCCTACTACGAGCAGTACTTC.

This clonotype was counted at least ten times. The V call is TRBV7-2, the J call TRBJ1-6; 9 nucleotides align to TRBD1. CDR1 is SGHTA and CDR2 is FQGNSA in the germline V gene. CDR3 length: 16 residues. Trimming cost V 1 base and J 9 bases; bases outside gene matches: 7. CDR3 protein: CASSLVWDRVTSPLHF. CDR3 nucleotide sequence: TGTGCCAGCAGCTTAGTTTGGGACAGGGTAACTTCACCCCTCCACTTT.

The chain employs TRBV25-1 and TRBJ1-2, with D possibly being TRBD1 (6 bases). This CDR3 contains 13 residues. V gave up 3 bases and J gave up 4 bases, with 9 bases separating them. Germline V gives CDR1 MGHDK, CDR2 SYGVNS. The CDR3 is CASSEGTFYGYTF. The CDR3 DNA is TGTGCCAGCAGTGAGGGGACATTCTATGGCTACACCTTC.